This T cell receptor beta chain is drawn from a study of CD8+ T cells in alopecia areata. Turning to this clone: Its target is unknown.

CDR3 length: 14 amino acids. Germline assignment: CDR1 GTSNPN and CDR2 SVGIG (reference sequence). Trimming stripped 2 bases from V and 7 bases from J, with 15 bases between. Regarding treatment: oral pan-JAK inhibitor, 5-10 mg twice daily. PBMCs yielded sorted CD4+ and CD8+ T cells. The study, taken as a whole, reports: Persistence in scalp and blood during tofacitinib was observed for many expanded lesional clones. Tissue-resident alphabeta T cells belonging to normal skin likewise get sequenced within scalp specimens. Between patients, shared TCR sequences were less clear than in mice. This was possibly due in part to HLA diversity in the patient population.

Extracted from the samples, RNA was reverse transcribed into cDNA to serve as the sequencing template. The assay was immunoSEQ multiplex PCR, and TCRdb's table has in-frame clones only and misses some. The table records about 180,000 clones, roughly 50% of them present only once. Specimen: CD4+ T cells sorted from blood, collected between weeks 55 and 65, from a patient treated with tofacitinib. The rearrangement uses TRBV30 and TRBJ1-5; unclear D gene. This TCR was recovered from a human donor with alopecia areata. The CDR3 loop is CAWSPGGMGQPQHF. CDR3 DNA sequence: TGTGCCTGGAGTCCCGGTGGGATGGGACAGCCCCAGCATTTT.